The 14 T cell receptor beta chains given below trace back to one sample, sequenced in a study of T cell repertoires in ileal Crohn's disease. Only in-frame clones appear in the TCRdb table, and some are missing; sequencing was by immunoSEQ multiplex PCR. The table records around 7,300 clones, 72% of them present only once. Time point noted: neoterminal ileum biopsy at postoperative endoscopy, about 6 months after surgery. Sequenced sample: ileal tissue. These receptors all come from an adult with Crohn's disease.

The chain links TRBV29-1 to TRBJ1-5; no clear D gene. V was clipped by 3 bases and J by 5 bases, with 11 bases between them. The CDR3 runs 13 residues. Germline V gene data show CDR1 as SQVTM and CDR2 as ANQGSEA. CDR3 protein: CSVEGGRDQPQHF. The CDR3 DNA is TGCAGCGTTGAGGGAGGTCGGGATCAGCCCCAGCATTTT.

V is TRBV27 and J is TRBJ2-7, with 7 bases lining up with TRBD2. Germline values: CDR1 MNHEY, CDR2 SMNVEV (reference sequence). V was pared by 3 bases and J by 4 bases, with 6 bases of the junction left unmatched. CDR3 length equals 14 residues. CDR3 protein: CASSFSREDYEQYF. The CDR3 nucleotides are TGTGCCAGCAGTTTCTCACGGGAGGATTACGAGCAGTACTTC.

The V gene is TRBV2, the J gene TRBJ2-7, with 10 nucleotides matching TRBD2. CDR3 length: 16 residues. The germline CDR1 and CDR2 sequences are SNHLY and FYNNEI. The V segment lost 8 bases and the J segment 0 bases; nucleotides outside the gene matches: 10. The CDR3 is CASSSRTSGASYEQYF. The CDR3 region has the DNA TGTGCCAGCTCCTCGCGAACTAGCGGGGCCTCCTACGAGCAGTACTTC. The entire variable domain, with the rest obtained from reference TRBV2 and TRBJ2-7, is as follows: EPEVTQTPSHQVTQMGQEVILRCVPISNHLYFYWYRQILGQKVEFLVSFYNNEISEKSEIFDDQFSVERPDGSNFTLKIRSTKLEDSAMYFCASSSRTSGASYEQYFGPGTRLTVT.

J is TRBJ1-1 and V is TRBV4-1; 11 bases are shared with TRBD1. This CDR3 is 16 amino acids long. Losses at the gene ends were 0 bases for V and 10 bases for J; bases not matched to a gene: 10. Germline V gene data show CDR1 as MGHRA and CDR2 as YSYEKL. The CDR3 DNA follows: TGCGCCAGCAGCCAAGATCGGACAGGGGGCGCATTGGGAGCTTTCTTT. Its translation: CASSQDRTGGALGAFF.

The chain couples TRBV2 to TRBJ2-3; D unresolved. Germline-derived CDR1 and CDR2 are SNHLY and FYNNEI. V shed 10 bases and J shed 0 bases, with 17 bases lying between them. The CDR3 covers 15 residues. This chain's CDR3 is CATTPRNPSTDTQYF. In DNA form, the CDR3 reads TGTGCCACCACGCCTAGGAATCCTAGCACAGATACGCAGTATTTT.

This clone was detected only a few times. The chain carries TRBV10-1 and TRBJ1-3; D not resolved. Germline V gives CDR1 WNHNN, CDR2 SYGVQD (reference sequence). The CDR3 is made up of 15 amino acids. The V end was cut by 3 bases, the J end by 2 bases, with 11 bases between. DNA of the CDR3: TGCGCCAGCAGTGAAAACAGCGGGGCTGGAAACACCATATATTTT. This sequence encodes CASSENSGAGNTIYF.

The chain links TRBV10-3 to TRBJ1-6; TRBD1 matches at 9 bases. The CDR3 covers 14 residues. The trim removed 6 bases at V and 7 bases at J, leaving 4 bases unmatched. Germline V lookup: CDR1 ENHRY, CDR2 SYGVKD. The CDR3 nucleotides read TGTGCCATCAGCGGACAGGGGAGGAATTCACCCCTCCACTTT. As protein: CAISGQGRNSPLHF.

This clone was seen only a few times. This rearrangement joins TRBV5-8 to TRBJ2-3, with a weak D call TRBD1 (6 bases). The CDR3 runs to 16 residues. Germline values: CDR1 SGHTS, CDR2 YDEGEE. Trimming cost V 3 bases and J 0 bases, with 14 bases left between them. CDR3 sequence (DNA): TGTGCCAGCAGCTCGGGACACCTCACGAGCACAGATACGCAGTATTTT. The encoded protein is CASSSGHLTSTDTQYF.

The rearrangement links TRBV2 to TRBJ1-2; tentative D call: TRBD1 (5 bases). The CDR3 sequence is 14 residues long. CDR1 SNHLY and CDR2 FYNNEI come from the germline V gene. Trimming removed 7 bases at V and 6 bases at J, with 18 bases between. Written as DNA, the CDR3 is TGTGCCAGCACCTTAGGAGCTTGGGGCGATGGCTACACCTTC. This sequence encodes CASTLGAWGDGYTF.

The chain combines TRBV11-2 with TRBJ1-1; D is ambiguous. V was cut by 5 bases and J by 3 bases, with 16 bases left in between. CDR3 length: 15 amino acids. Germline CDR1 reads SGHAT; CDR2 reads FQNNGV. The CDR3 sequence is CASSLGGVWDTEAFF. The CDR3 DNA reads TGTGCCAGCAGCCTAGGAGGCGTTTGGGACACTGAAGCTTTCTTT.

The rearrangement joins TRBV10-3 to TRBJ2-3, with a weak D call TRBD1 (5 bases). Germline CDR1 reads ENHRY; CDR2 reads SYGVKD. This CDR3 has 14 amino acids. V was cut by 7 bases and J by 0 bases, with 11 bases left in between. CDR3 region: CAIKEGHSTDTQYF. The CDR3 nucleotides are TGTGCCATCAAGGAAGGACATAGCACAGATACGCAGTATTTT.

CDR3 DNA: TGTGCCAGCAGCTCCCCCGGGACTAGCGGGAGGGGGGATCAAGAGACCCAGTACTTC. Its protein product is CASSSPGTSGRGDQETQYF. This chain uses TRBV13 with TRBJ2-5; 16 positions match TRBD2. This CDR3 is 19 amino acids long. In germline, CDR1 is PRHDT, CDR2 FYEKMQ (reference sequence). V lost 4 bases to trimming and J lost 2 bases; unmatched junction nucleotides: 10.

The rearrangement joins TRBV5-1 to TRBJ1-6; the D gene is possibly TRBD1 (5 bases). V was cut by 2 bases and J by 14 bases, with 20 bases left in between. CDR1 and CDR2 from the germline V gene are SGHRS and YFSETQ. There are 15 residues in the CDR3. The CDR3 DNA sequence: TGCGCCAGCAGCTTTGGCGGGGCACTTTATGAGACCCTCCACTTT. Translating gives CASSFGGALYETLHF.

The J gene is TRBJ2-7, the V gene TRBV2, with D maybe TRBD1 (6 bases). The germline CDR1 and CDR2 sequences are SNHLY and FYNNEI. The CDR3 is 14 residues long. Trimming left V 2 bases short and J 4 bases short, with 12 bases between. CDR3: CASSEPTGWYEQYF. In DNA form, the CDR3 reads TGTGCCAGCAGTGAACCCACAGGGTGGTACGAGCAGTACTTC.